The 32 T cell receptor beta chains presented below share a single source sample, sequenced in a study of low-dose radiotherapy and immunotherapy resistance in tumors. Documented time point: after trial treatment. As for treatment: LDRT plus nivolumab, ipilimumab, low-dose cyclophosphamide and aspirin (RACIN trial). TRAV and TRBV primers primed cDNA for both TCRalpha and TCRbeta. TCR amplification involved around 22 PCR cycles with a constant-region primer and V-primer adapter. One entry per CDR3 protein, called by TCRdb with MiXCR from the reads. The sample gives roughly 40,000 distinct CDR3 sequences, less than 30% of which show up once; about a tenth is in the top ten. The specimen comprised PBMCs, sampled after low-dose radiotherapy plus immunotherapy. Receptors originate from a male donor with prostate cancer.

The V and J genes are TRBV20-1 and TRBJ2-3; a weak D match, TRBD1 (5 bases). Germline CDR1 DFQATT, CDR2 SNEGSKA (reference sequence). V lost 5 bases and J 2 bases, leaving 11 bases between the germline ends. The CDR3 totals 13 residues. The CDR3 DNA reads TGCAGTGCTCAGAGACAGAACACAGATACGCAGTATTTT. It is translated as CSAQRQNTDTQYF.

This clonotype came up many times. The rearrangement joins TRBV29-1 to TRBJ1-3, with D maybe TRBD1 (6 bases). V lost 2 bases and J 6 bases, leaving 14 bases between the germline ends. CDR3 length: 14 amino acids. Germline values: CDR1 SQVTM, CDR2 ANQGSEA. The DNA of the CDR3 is TGCAGCGTTGAAATTGGGGGGCGGGAAAACACCATATATTTT. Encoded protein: CSVEIGGRENTIYF.

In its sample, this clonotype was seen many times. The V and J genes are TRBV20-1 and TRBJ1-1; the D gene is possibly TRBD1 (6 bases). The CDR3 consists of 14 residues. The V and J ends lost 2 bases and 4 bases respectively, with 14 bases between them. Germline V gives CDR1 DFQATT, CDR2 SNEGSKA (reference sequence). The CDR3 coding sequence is TGCAGTGCTAGAACCCGGGGGCTTGGCACTGAAGCTTTCTTT. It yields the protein CSARTRGLGTEAFF.

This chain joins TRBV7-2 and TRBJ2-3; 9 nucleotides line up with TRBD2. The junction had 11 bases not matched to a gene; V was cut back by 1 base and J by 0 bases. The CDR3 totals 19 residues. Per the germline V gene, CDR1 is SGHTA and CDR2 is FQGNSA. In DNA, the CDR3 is TGTGCCAGCAGCTTAGATTCGGCGGGAGGGCCGATGAGCACAGATACGCAGTATTTT. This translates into CASSLDSAGGPMSTDTQYF.

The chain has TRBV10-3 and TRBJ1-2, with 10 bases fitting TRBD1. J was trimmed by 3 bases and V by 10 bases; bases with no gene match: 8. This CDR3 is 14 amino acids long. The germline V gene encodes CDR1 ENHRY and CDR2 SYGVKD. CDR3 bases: TGTGCCACTGCCCCGGGACAGGGGTACTATGGCTACACCTTC. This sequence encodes CATAPGQGYYGYTF.

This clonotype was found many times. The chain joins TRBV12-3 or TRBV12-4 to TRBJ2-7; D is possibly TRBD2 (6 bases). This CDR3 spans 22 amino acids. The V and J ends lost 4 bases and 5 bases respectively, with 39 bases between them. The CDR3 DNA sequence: TGTGCCAGCAGTTCCTCCTATTCTCGGGGTATGATAGGCCGGGGGAAAGGGAACGAGCAGTACTTC. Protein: CASSSSYSRGMIGRGKGNEQYF.

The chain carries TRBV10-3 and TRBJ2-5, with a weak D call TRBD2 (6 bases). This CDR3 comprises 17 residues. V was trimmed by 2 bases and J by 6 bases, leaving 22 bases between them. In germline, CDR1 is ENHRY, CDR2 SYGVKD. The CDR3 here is CAISEVGTGVSSKTQYF. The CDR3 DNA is TGTGCCATCAGTGAGGTGGGGACGGGAGTCTCGTCGAAGACCCAGTACTTC.

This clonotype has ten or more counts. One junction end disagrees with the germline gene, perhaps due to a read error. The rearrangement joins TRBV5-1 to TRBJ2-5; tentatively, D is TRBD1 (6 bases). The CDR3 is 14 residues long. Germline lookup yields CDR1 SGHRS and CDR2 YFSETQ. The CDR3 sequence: CASSLAGAQETQYF. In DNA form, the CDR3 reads TGTGCCAGCAGCTTGGCAGGGGCACAAGAGACCCAGTACTTC.

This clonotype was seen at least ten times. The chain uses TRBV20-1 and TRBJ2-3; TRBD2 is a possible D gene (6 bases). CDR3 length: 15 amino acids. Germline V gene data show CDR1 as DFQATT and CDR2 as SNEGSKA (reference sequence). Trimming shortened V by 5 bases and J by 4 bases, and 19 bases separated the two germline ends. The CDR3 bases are TGCAGTGCTGAGGAGGGCCTGGAGTTGGCAGATACGCAGTATTTT. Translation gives CSAEEGLELADTQYF.

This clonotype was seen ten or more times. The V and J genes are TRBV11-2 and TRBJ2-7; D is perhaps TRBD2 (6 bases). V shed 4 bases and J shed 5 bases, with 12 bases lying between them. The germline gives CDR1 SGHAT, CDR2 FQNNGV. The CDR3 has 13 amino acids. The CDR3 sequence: CASSSSGGDEQYF. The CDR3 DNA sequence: TGTGCCAGCAGCTCCTCCGGGGGTGACGAGCAGTACTTC.

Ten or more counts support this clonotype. The CDR3 nucleotides read TGCGCCAGCAGCTTCATTGCGGGGGGGCGCACAGATACGCAGTATTTT. Translating it yields CASSFIAGGRTDTQYF. The chain has TRBV5-1 and TRBJ2-3; TRBD2 matches at 9 bases. Looked up from germline, CDR1 is SGHRS and CDR2 is YFSETQ. V dropped 2 bases and J dropped 1; count of bases not matched to a gene: 5. The CDR3 runs 16 residues.

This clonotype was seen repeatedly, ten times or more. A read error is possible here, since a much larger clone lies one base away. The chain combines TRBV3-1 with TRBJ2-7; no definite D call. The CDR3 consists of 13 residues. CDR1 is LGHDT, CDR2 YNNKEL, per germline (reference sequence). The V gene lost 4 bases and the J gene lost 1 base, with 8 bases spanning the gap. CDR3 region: CASSPDQSYEQYF. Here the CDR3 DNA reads TGTGCCAGCAGCCCAGACCAATCCTACGAGCAGTACTTC.

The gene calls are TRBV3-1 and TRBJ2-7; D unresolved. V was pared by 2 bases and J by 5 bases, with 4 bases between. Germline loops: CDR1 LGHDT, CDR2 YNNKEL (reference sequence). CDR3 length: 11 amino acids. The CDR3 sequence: CASSQRDEQYF. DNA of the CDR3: TGTGCCAGCAGCCAAAGGGACGAGCAGTACTTC.

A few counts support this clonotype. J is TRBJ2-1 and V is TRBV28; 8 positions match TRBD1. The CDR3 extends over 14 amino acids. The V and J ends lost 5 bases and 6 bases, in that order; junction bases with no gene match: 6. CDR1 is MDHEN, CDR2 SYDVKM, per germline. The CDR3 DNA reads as TGTGCCAGCAGTCTTCAGGGGGCTTCCAATGAGCAGTTCTTC. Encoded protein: CASSLQGASNEQFF.

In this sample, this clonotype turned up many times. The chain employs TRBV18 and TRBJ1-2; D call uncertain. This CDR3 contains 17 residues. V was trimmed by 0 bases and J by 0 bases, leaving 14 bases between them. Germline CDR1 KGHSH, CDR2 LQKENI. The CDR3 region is CASSPPRSSGPNYGYTF. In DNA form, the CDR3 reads TGTGCCAGCTCACCACCGAGGTCTTCCGGTCCTAACTATGGCTACACCTTC.

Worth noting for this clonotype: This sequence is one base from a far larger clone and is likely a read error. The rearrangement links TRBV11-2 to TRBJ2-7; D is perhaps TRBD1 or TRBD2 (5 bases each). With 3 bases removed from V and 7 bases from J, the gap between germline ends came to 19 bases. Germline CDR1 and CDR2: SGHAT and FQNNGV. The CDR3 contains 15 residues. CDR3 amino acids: CASSLLGASGNEQYF. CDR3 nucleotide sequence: TGTGCCAGCAGCTTGCTAGGGGCTTCCGGGAATGAGCAGTACTTC.

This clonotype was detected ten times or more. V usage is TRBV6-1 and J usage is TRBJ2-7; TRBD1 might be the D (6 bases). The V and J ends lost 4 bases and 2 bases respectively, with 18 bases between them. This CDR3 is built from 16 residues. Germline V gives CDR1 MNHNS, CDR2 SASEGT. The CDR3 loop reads CASSASFSGTPYEQYF. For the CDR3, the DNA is TGTGCCAGCAGTGCCTCTTTTTCCGGGACACCCTACGAGCAGTACTTC.

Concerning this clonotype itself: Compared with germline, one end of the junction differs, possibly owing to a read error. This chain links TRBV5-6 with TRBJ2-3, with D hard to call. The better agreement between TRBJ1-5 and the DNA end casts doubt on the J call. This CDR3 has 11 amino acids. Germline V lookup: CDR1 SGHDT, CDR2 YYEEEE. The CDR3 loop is CASGLTNTQHF. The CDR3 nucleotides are TGTGCCAGCGGCTTGACAAATACGCAGCATTTT.

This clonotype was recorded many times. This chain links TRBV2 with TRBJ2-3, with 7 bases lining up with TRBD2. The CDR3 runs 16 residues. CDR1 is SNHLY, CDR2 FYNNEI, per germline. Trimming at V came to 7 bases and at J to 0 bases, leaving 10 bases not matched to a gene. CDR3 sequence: CASNPQRGTSTDTQYF. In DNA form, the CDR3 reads TGTGCCAGCAATCCACAGCGGGGCACTAGCACAGATACGCAGTATTTT.

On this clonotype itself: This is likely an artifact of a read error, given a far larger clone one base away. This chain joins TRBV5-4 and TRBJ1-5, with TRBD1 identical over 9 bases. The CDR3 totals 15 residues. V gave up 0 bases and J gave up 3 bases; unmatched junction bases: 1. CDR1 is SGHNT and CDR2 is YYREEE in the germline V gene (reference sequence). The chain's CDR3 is CASSLGTGDNQPQHF. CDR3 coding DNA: TGTGCCAGCAGCTTGGGGACAGGGGACAATCAGCCCCAGCATTTT.

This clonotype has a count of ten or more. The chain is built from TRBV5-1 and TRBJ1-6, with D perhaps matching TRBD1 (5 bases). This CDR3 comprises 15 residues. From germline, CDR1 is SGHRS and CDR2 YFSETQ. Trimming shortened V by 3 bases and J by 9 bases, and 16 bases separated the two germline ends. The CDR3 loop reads CASSSRGGESSPLHF. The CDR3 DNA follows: TGCGCCAGCAGCTCCCGGGGCGGGGAGAGTTCACCCCTCCACTTT.

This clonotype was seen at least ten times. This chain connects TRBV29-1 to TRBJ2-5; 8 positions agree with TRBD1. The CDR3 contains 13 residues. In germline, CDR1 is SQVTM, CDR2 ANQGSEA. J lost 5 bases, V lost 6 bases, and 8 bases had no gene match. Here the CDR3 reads CSVQTGAEETQYF. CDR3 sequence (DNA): TGCAGCGTACAGACAGGGGCCGAGGAGACCCAGTACTTC. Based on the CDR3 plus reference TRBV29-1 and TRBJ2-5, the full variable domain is SAVISQKPSRDICQRGTSLTIQCQVDSQVTMMFWYRQQPGQSLTLIATANQGSEATYESGFVIDKFPISRPNLTFSTLTVSNMSPEDSSIYLCSVQTGAEETQYFGPGTRLLVL.

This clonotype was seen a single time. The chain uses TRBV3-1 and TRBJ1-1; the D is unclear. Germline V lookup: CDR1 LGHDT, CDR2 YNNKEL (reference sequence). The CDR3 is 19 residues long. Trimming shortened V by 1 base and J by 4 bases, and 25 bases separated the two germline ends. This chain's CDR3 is CASSQGRAAVRRRFTEAFF. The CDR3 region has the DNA TGTGCCAGCAGCCAAGGGAGGGCAGCCGTGCGGCGACGTTTCACTGAAGCTTTCTTT.

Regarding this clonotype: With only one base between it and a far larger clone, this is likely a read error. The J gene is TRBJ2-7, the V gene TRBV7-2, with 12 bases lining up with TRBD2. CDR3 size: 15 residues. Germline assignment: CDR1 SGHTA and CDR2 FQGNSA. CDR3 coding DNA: TGTGCCAGCAGCCTAGCGGGGGGGATATACAATGAGCAGTACTTC. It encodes CASSLAGGIYNEQYF.

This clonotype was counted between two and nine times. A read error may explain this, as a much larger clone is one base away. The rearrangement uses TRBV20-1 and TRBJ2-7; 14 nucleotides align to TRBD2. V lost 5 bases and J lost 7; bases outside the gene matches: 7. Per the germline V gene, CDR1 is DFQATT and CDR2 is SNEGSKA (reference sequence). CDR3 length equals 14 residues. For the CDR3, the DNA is TGCAGTGCTGCCGGGACTAGCGGGAGAGATGAGCAGTACTTC. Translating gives CSAAGTSGRDEQYF.

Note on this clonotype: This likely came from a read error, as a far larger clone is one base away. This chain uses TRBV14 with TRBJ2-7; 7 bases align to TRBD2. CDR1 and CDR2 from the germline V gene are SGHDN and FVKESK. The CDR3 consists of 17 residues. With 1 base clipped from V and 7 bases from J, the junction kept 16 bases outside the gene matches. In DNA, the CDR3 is TGTGCCAGCAGCCAAGTGGGGGGACTATCCTCCTACAATGAGCAGTACTTC. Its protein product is CASSQVGGLSSYNEQYF.

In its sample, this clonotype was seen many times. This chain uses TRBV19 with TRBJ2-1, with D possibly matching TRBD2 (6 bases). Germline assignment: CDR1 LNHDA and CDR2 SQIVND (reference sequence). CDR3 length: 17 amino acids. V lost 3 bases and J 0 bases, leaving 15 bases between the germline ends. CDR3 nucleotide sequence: TGTGCCAGTAGTATCCTAGCGACCCGGGGCTCCTACAATGAGCAGTTCTTC. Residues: CASSILATRGSYNEQFF.

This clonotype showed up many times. This CDR3 reads CSARDLAGVRELFF. CDR3 nucleotide sequence: TGCAGTGCTAGAGATCTGGCCGGAGTTAGGGAGCTGTTTTTT. This chain links TRBV20-1 with TRBJ2-2, with no clear D. Germline-derived CDR1 and CDR2 are DFQATT and SNEGSKA (reference sequence). Trimming left V 0 bases short and J 9 bases short, with 14 bases between. This CDR3 comprises 14 residues.

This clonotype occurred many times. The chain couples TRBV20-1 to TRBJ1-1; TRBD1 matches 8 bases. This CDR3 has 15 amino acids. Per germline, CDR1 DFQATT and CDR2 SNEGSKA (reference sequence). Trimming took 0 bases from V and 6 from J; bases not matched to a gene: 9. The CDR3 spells CSARDPQGGGPEAFF. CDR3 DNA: TGCAGTGCTAGAGACCCACAGGGGGGAGGCCCTGAAGCTTTCTTT.

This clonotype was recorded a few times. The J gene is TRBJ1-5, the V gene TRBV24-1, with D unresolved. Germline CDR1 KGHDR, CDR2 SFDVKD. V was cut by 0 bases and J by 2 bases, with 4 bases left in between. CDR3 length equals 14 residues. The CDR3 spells CATSDLDGNQPQHF. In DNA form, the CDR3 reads TGTGCCACCAGTGATTTGGACGGCAATCAGCCCCAGCATTTT.

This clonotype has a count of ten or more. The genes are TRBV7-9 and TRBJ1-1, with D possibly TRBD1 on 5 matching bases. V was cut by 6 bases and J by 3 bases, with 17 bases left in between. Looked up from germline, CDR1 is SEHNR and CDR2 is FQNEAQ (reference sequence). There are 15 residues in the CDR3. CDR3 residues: CASSPVGGGHTEAFF. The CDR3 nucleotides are TGTGCCAGCAGTCCAGTCGGGGGGGGACACACTGAAGCTTTCTTT. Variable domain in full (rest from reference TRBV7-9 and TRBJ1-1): DTGVSQNPRHKITKRGQNVTFRCDPISEHNRLYWYRQTLGQGPEFLTYFQNEAQLEKSRLLSDRFSAERPKGSFSTLEIQRTEQGDSAMYLCASSPVGGGHTEAFFGQGTRLTVV.

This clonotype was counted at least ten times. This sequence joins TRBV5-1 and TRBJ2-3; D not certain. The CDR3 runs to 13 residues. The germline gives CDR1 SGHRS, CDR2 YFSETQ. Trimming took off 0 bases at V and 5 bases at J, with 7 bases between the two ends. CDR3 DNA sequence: TGCGCCAGCAGCTTGGGCCTGAGAGATACGCAGTATTTT. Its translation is CASSLGLRDTQYF.